These T cell receptor beta chains were read from a single sample in a study of shared clonotypes between healthy human individuals. TCRdb's table, derived via immunoSEQ multiplex PCR, lists solely in-frame clones and lacks some. The data contain some 450,000 clones, 77% of them seen just once; the ten biggest clones take up 12%. The sequenced sample was PBMCs. Source of these receptors: a woman aged 40 to 50 in good health. Some clones in this sample may be carry-over from other donors' samples. The CDR3 runs from the conserved cysteine through the conserved F or W. Each record gives: J gene, D gene, V gene, clone size, CDR3 DNA, CDR3 protein. The D gene is left open where the match is weak. The listing skips clone size in some rows; elsewhere it reads once, few, many or a size class.

TRBJ2-7	-	TRBV5-6	-	TGTGCCAGCAGCTTTTGGCAGGGAGGTGCCTACGAGCAGTACTTC	CASSFWQGGAYEQYF
TRBJ1-1	-	TRBV27	-	TGTGCCAGCAGTTTCCTCACAGGGAACACTGAAGCTTTCTTT	CASSFLTGNTEAFF
TRBJ2-5	TRBD2	TRBV15	-	TGTGCCACCAGCAGAACTAGCGGGTACCAAGAGACCCAGTACTTC	CATSRTSGYQETQYF
TRBJ2-2	-	TRBV7-2	once	TGTGCCAGCAGCCGCACTAGAGACACCGGGGAGCTGTTTTTT	CASSRTRDTGELFF
TRBJ1-4	-	TRBV19	once	TGTGCCAGTAGTCTCATCGCCACGGGCGCAACTAATGAAAAACTGTTTTTT	CASSLIATGATNEKLFF
TRBJ2-1	-	TRBV30	-	TGTGCCTGGAGCGCGTACAATGAGCAGTTCTTC	CAWSAYNEQFF
TRBJ1-1	-	TRBV7-3	-	TGTGCCAGCAGCTTAAGGGCCGCAGGTACCGAAGCTTTCTTT	CASSLRAAGTEAFF
TRBJ1-1	-	TRBV5-6	-	TGTGCCAGCAGCTTGGTGAAGAACACTGAAGCTTTCTTT	CASSLVKNTEAFF
TRBJ2-1	TRBD2	TRBV7-9	few	TGTGCCAGCAGCGCCCGGACTAGCGGCCACAATGAGCAGTTCTTC	CASSARTSGHNEQFF
TRBJ2-5	-	TRBV21-1	-	TGTGCCAGCAGCAAACCGGCAGGGTCTGGTGAGACCCAGTACTTC	CASSKPAGSGETQYF
TRBJ2-5	TRBD2	TRBV7-2	-	TGTGCCAGCAGCCCGGGACTAGCACAAGAGACCCAGTACTTC	CASSPGLAQETQYF
TRBJ2-3	-	TRBV7-2	-	TGTGCCAGCAGCTTAGTGCAGGGCACAGATACGCAGTATTTT	CASSLVQGTDTQYF
TRBJ1-2	-	TRBV28	-	TGTGCCAGCAGTTCTCATAGCTATGGCTACACCTTC	CASSSHSYGYTF
TRBJ2-1	TRBD1	TRBV27	-	TGTGCCAGCAGTTACCAGCCGTCTCAGGGGGCCGGGGAGCAGTTCTTC	CASSYQPSQGAGEQFF
TRBJ2-3	-	TRBV9	once	TGTGCCAGCAGCGCTCAGGTGAGCACAGATACGCAGTATTTT	CASSAQVSTDTQYF
TRBJ2-7	TRBD1	TRBV27	-	TGTGCCAGCAGGGTCCGGGACAGCTCCTACGAGCAGTACTTC	CASRVRDSSYEQYF
TRBJ2-7	-	TRBV5-4	few	TGTGCCAGCAGCTTGGGGCAGGGGTGGACCTCCTACGAGCAGTACTTC	CASSLGQGWTSYEQYF
TRBJ2-7	-	TRBV7-6	-	TGTGCCAGCACCCACCTCCTATGGTTCTTCGAGCAGTACTTC	CASTHLLWFFEQYF
TRBJ2-7	-	TRBV2	-	TGTGCCAGCAGTGAAGACTACGAGCAGTACTTC	CASSEDYEQYF
TRBJ2-3	-	TRBV5-6	-	TGTGCCAGCAGCTTGGTTGGGGGCGGAGGCACAGATACGCAGTATTTT	CASSLVGGGGTDTQYF
TRBJ2-1	-	TRBV4-2	-	TGTGCCAGCGGTTGGGGGGAGCGTGATGAGCAGTTCTTC	CASGWGERDEQFF
TRBJ2-7	TRBD2	TRBV30	-	TGTGCCTGGGAGGCGGGACTAGTGAGCGAGCAGTACTTC	CAWEAGLVSEQYF
TRBJ2-7	TRBD2	TRBV5-1	-	TGCGCCAGCAGCTTTGGACTAGCGACCTTTTACGAGCAGTACTTC	CASSFGLATFYEQYF
TRBJ2-7	-	TRBV30	-	TGTGCCTGGAGTTCGGGACTCTCCTCCTACGAGCAGTACTTC	CAWSSGLSSYEQYF
TRBJ2-7	-	TRBV29-1	-	TGCAGCGTCGAAAACAACTACGAGCAGTACTTC	CSVENNYEQYF
TRBJ2-5	TRBD2	TRBV27	-	TGTGCCAGCAGCCCAGGACTAGCGAAGGAGACCCAGTACTTC	CASSPGLAKETQYF
TRBJ2-7	-	TRBV7-9	-	TGTGCCAGCAGCTTAGAGAGCGCCCACGAGCAGTACTTC	CASSLESAHEQYF
TRBJ2-7	-	TRBV4-3	-	TGCGCCAGCAGCCAAGATCGGGGCCCCTCCCATGCCTACGAGCAGTACTTC	CASSQDRGPSHAYEQYF
TRBJ2-2	-	TRBV7-3	once	TGTGCCAGCAGCCCGGCCCCTAACACCGGGGAGCTGTTTTTT	CASSPAPNTGELFF
TRBJ2-5	TRBD2	TRBV2	-	TGTGCCAGCAGCCCCGTCGGGGCTAGCGGGACTGTAGAGACCCAGTACTTC	CASSPVGASGTVETQYF
TRBJ1-1	-	TRBV5-4	-	TGTGCCAGCAGCTGGGGGGGAGGCACTGAAGCTTTCTTT	CASSWGGGTEAFF
TRBJ2-5	-	TRBV11-3	-	TGTGCCAGCAGCTTAGGTTTTAGCGGACAAGAGACCCAGTACTTC	CASSLGFSGQETQYF
TRBJ2-7	-	TRBV11-2	-	TGTGCCAGCAGCTCGGGGGCCGACTACCCCGTCTACGAGCAGTACTTC	CASSSGADYPVYEQYF
TRBJ2-1	TRBD2	TRBV29-1	-	TGCAGCGTTGAAACTAGCGGCAACAATGAGCAGTTCTTC	CSVETSGNNEQFF
TRBJ1-1	-	TRBV18	-	TGTGCCAGCTCACCCCAGGAGGGTTCCGCTTTCTTT	CASSPQEGSAFF
TRBJ2-7	-	TRBV28	few	TGTGCCAGCACAGGGATTGACGAGCAGTACTTC	CASTGIDEQYF
TRBJ1-5	TRBD1	TRBV6-5	-	TGTGCCAGCAGCCCGGACAGGACCAGCAATCAGCCCCAGCATTTT	CASSPDRTSNQPQHF
TRBJ2-1	TRBD1	TRBV5-1	-	TGCGCCAGCAGCTTGGATGAGGGGGCGCATTACAATGAGCAGTTCTTC	CASSLDEGAHYNEQFF
TRBJ2-3	-	TRBV7-2	-	TGTGCCAGCAGCTTGGGGCTACCGAGCACAGATACGCAGTATTTT	CASSLGLPSTDTQYF
TRBJ1-6	TRBD1	TRBV6-1	-	TGTGCCAGCAGTGACGGCTCCTCCCAGGGGGAATCCCTCCACTTT	CASSDGSSQGESLHF
TRBJ2-6	-	TRBV4-2	-	TGTGCCAGCAGCCAGGAAAGCTCTGGGGCCAACGTCCTGACTTTC	CASSQESSGANVLTF
TRBJ2-1	-	TRBV18	-	TGTGCCAGCTCACCAACTAGTGGCAATGAGCAGTTCTTC	CASSPTSGNEQFF
TRBJ1-4	TRBD1	TRBV4-3	few	TGCGCCAGCAGCCAAGGCGGGACAGGGTACGGTGAAAAACTGTTTTTT	CASSQGGTGYGEKLFF
TRBJ1-1	-	TRBV6-4	-	TGTGCCAGCAGTGACGGAGGGAACACTGAAGCTTTCTTT	CASSDGGNTEAFF
TRBJ2-1	-	TRBV5-8	few	TGTGCCAGCAGCTTGAAAGTTACTAGGTCTTGGCAGTTCTTC	CASSLKVTRSWQFF
TRBJ1-2	TRBD1	TRBV28	-	TGTGCCAGCAGACCTCCGGGACAGGGTTCTAACTATGGCTACACCTTC	CASRPPGQGSNYGYTF
TRBJ1-3	-	TRBV10-3	-	TGTGCCAGTACACAGATGCCAGCTGGAAACACCATATATTTT	CASTQMPAGNTIYF
TRBJ2-7	TRBD1	TRBV5-1	once	TGCGCCAGCACCGAGGACAGGGCCCACGAGCAGTACTTC	CASTEDRAHEQYF
TRBJ2-4	-	TRBV6-1	-	TGTGCCAGCAGTGAATCCACAGGTCGTTACTTC	CASSESTGRYF
TRBJ1-5	TRBD1	TRBV2	-	TGTGCCAGCATAAGGGACAGGAATAATCAGCCCCAGCATTTT	CASIRDRNNQPQHF
TRBJ2-3	TRBD2	TRBV30	-	TGTGCCTGGTCCCGGACTAGCGGGAGCCTAAGCACAGATACGCAGTATTTT	CAWSRTSGSLSTDTQYF
TRBJ2-5	-	TRBV5-1	-	TGCGCCAGCAGCTTATCCGGGAACCAAGAGACCCAGTACTTC	CASSLSGNQETQYF
TRBJ2-7	-	TRBV6-5	-	TGTGCCAGCAGTTACTCACAGGTATCCTACGAGCAGTACTTC	CASSYSQVSYEQYF
TRBJ2-7	-	TRBV19	-	TGTGCCAGTAGTCCCTCGAGGGCGAACGAGCAGTACTTC	CASSPSRANEQYF
TRBJ2-7	-	TRBV2	-	TGTGCCAGCAGTGAGTGGGACTACGAGCAGTACTTC	CASSEWDYEQYF
TRBJ2-5	TRBD2	TRBV11-2	-	TGTGCCAGCAGCTTGGCGCTAGCGGCCCAAGAGACCCAGTACTTC	CASSLALAAQETQYF
TRBJ2-7	-	TRBV5-6	-	TGTGCCAGCAGCAGTACAGAACCCCCCTACGAGCAGTACTTC	CASSSTEPPYEQYF
TRBJ1-4	TRBD1	TRBV4-2	-	TGTGCCAGCAGCCAAGATTCGAGGGGGCACGCTAATGAAAAACTGTTTTTT	CASSQDSRGHANEKLFF